This T cell receptor (beta chain) was observed in a study of T cell changes during pregnancy in multiple sclerosis. Germline V gives CDR1 GTSNPN, CDR2 SVGIG (reference sequence). With V trimmed by 2 bases and J by 5 bases, 12 bases remained unmatched. This CDR3 has 16 amino acids. Profiled with immunoSEQ multiplex PCR; TCRdb holds only in-frame clones, not every one. The table includes about 100,000 clones, about 90% detected once. This specimen consisted of peripheral blood, obtained after pregnancy. The receptor was isolated from a female donor with multiple sclerosis, enrolled in a pregnancy study. This rearrangement joins TRBV30 to TRBJ2-1; 7 nucleotides align to TRBD2. CDR3 residues: CAWSKRWTSENNEQFF. The CDR3 nucleotides are TGTGCCTGGAGTAAAAGGTGGACTAGTGAAAACAATGAGCAGTTCTTC.